This TCR beta chain was recovered during a study of spatial heterogeneity in lung cancer. TCRdb analysed the 5' RACE reads with MiXCR anew, one entry per CDR3 protein. The data hold around 20,000 distinct CDR3 sequences, with around 6.9% observed a single time. General study points: Within tumors, counts of expanded alpha and beta TCRs tracked tumor mutation counts.

This clonotype came up a few times. The antigen remains undetermined. Time point meaning: sample taken at primary tumor resection. CDR1 and CDR2 (germline): SGDLS, YYNGEE. J was trimmed by 9 bases and V by 2 bases; bases with no gene match: 10. There are 14 residues in the CDR3. This rearrangement joins TRBV9 to TRBJ2-7, with TRBD1 identical over 8 bases. The sequence was collected from a male donor with early-stage non-small cell lung cancer. Sequencing used lung tumor tissue, obtained at surgery. Here the CDR3 DNA reads TGTGCCAGCAGCGTGGGACTGGACAGGGTACCGCAGTACTTC. As protein: CASSVGLDRVPQYF.